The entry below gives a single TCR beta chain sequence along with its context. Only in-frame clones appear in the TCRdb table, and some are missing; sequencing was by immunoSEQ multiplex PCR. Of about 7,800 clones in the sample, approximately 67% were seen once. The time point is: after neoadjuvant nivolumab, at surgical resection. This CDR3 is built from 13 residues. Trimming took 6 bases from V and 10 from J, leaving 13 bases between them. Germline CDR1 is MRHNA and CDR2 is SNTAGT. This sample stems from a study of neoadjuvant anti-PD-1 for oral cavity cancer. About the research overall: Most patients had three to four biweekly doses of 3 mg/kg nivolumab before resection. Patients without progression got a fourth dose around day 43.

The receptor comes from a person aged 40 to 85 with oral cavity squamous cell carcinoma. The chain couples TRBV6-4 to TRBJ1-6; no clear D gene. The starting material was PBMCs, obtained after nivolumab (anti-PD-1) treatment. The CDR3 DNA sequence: TGTGCCAGCAGCTCGGAGGGTGGCTCACCCCTCCACTTT. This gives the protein CASSSEGGSPLHF.